These T cell receptor beta chains were read from a single sample in a study of CD8 T cells in Susac syndrome. MiXCR was run by TCRdb on the immunoSEQ multiplex PCR reads, yielding one entry per CDR3 protein. This table has roughly 150,000 distinct CDR3 sequences, about 91% appearing once. Sequencing used CD4+ T cells from PBMCs. These receptors all come from a human donor in good health. Both conserved end residues are part of each CDR3. A D gene is named only where the DNA matches it firmly. Expanded clones get a size class; other rows say once, few or many, or leave the size out.

clone_size	j_call	v_call	d_call	cdr3_aa	cdr3_nt
-	TRBJ1-5	TRBV20-1	TRBD1	CSARELGQEGNQPQHF	TGCAGTGCTAGAGAACTGGGACAGGAGGGCAATCAGCCCCAGCATTTT
-	TRBJ1-1	TRBV19	TRBD1	CASQRQGADGTEAFF	TGTGCCAGTCAGAGACAGGGCGCGGATGGCACTGAAGCTTTCTTT
-	TRBJ1-1	TRBV9	-	CASSAGPQPEAFF	TGTGCCAGCAGCGCCGGACCACAGCCTGAAGCTTTCTTT
-	TRBJ2-7	TRBV11-2	TRBD1	CASSADRERGEQYF	TGTGCCAGCAGCGCCGACAGGGAAAGAGGCGAGCAGTACTTC
-	TRBJ2-2	TRBV4-3	TRBD1	CASSLGGFTGELFF	TGCGCCAGCAGCCTAGGGGGCTTCACCGGGGAGCTGTTTTTT
-	TRBJ2-3	TRBV20-1	-	CSASEGFHTDTQYF	TGCAGTGCTAGCGAGGGGTTCCACACAGATACGCAGTATTTT
once	TRBJ2-3	TRBV6-6	TRBD2	CASTLAGAGADTQYF	TGTGCCAGCACCCTAGCGGGAGCGGGCGCAGATACGCAGTATTTT
-	TRBJ1-1	TRBV28	-	CASSLGFDRIEAFF	TGTGCCAGCAGTTTAGGGTTCGACAGAATTGAAGCTTTCTTT
-	TRBJ2-3	TRBV28	-	CASSSPGQFTQYF	TGTGCCAGCAGTTCCCCTGGACAGTTTACGCAGTATTTT
-	TRBJ2-1	TRBV7-8	-	CASSSALYNEQFF	TGTGCCAGCAGCTCGGCCCTGTACAATGAGCAGTTCTTC
-	TRBJ2-7	TRBV5-1	-	CASSFFGQDGSEQYF	TGCGCCAGCAGCTTCTTCGGACAGGACGGGAGCGAGCAGTACTTC
-	TRBJ1-2	TRBV7-2	TRBD1	CASSFQQGQAYGYTF	TGTGCCAGCAGCTTTCAACAAGGACAGGCCTATGGCTACACCTTC
-	TRBJ2-2	TRBV7-8	-	CASSLGVGYTGELFF	TGTGCCAGCAGCCTAGGGGTAGGGTACACCGGGGAGCTGTTTTTT
-	TRBJ2-5	TRBV7-6	TRBD2	CASSRRELAGVYREIQYF	TGTGCCAGCAGCCGCAGAGAACTAGCGGGGGTGTATCGAGAGATCCAGTACTTC
-	TRBJ1-2	TRBV2	-	CASKLSGGSNYGYTF	TGTGCCAGCAAGCTAAGCGGGGGATCTAACTATGGCTACACCTTC
-	TRBJ2-3	TRBV10-3	-	CAISAGRFTDTQYF	TGTGCCATCAGTGCGGGGAGGTTCACAGATACGCAGTATTTT
-	TRBJ2-1	TRBV7-9	TRBD2	CASSLMGLAGLNEQFF	TGTGCCAGCAGCCTAATGGGACTAGCGGGGCTAAATGAGCAGTTCTTC
-	TRBJ2-7	TRBV28	-	CASSLTGPYEQYF	TGTGCCAGCAGCTTAACAGGCCCCTACGAGCAGTACTTC
-	TRBJ2-5	TRBV15	-	CATSREASQETQYF	TGTGCCACCAGCAGAGAGGCTAGCCAAGAGACCCAGTACTTC
-	TRBJ2-3	TRBV6-6	-	CASSPGVTSNTQYF	TGTGCCAGCAGTCCCGGCGTAACATCGAATACGCAGTATTTT
-	TRBJ1-4	TRBV6-5	TRBD1	CASRRAGGDDEKLFF	TGTGCCAGCAGGCGAGCAGGGGGAGATGATGAAAAACTGTTTTTT
-	TRBJ1-2	TRBV7-8	-	CASRSAGARSGYTF	TGTGCCAGCAGATCAGCGGGGGCGAGATCTGGCTACACCTTC
-	TRBJ2-4	TRBV7-9	-	CASSPPVGGVAKNIQYF	TGTGCCAGCAGCCCACCGGTGGGGGGCGTAGCCAAAAACATTCAGTACTTC
few	TRBJ1-1	TRBV7-2	-	CASSLAGDTEAFF	TGTGCCAGCAGCTTAGCAGGGGACACTGAAGCTTTCTTT
-	TRBJ2-5	TRBV4-2	-	CASSQDRTLQETQYF	TGTGCCAGCAGCCAAGATCGGACACTCCAAGAGACCCAGTACTTC
-	TRBJ2-7	TRBV11-2	-	CASSPPGHSYEQYF	TGTGCCAGCAGCCCCCCGGGACATTCCTACGAGCAGTACTTC
-	TRBJ2-1	TRBV20-1	TRBD2	CSATRTSGRVDEQFF	TGCAGTGCTACCAGGACTAGCGGGAGGGTGGATGAGCAGTTCTTC
-	TRBJ1-1	TRBV27	-	CASSLLEGRTEAFF	TGTGCCAGCAGTTTATTGGAGGGAAGGACTGAAGCTTTCTTT
-	TRBJ1-2	TRBV30	-	CAWRGTRGAFGYTF	TGTGCCTGGAGAGGGACCCGGGGGGCGTTCGGCTACACCTTC
-	TRBJ1-6	TRBV2	-	CASSPLRDTSRSPLHF	TGTGCCAGCAGTCCGCTCCGGGACACCTCCCGTTCACCCCTCCACTTT
-	TRBJ1-5	TRBV7-2	-	CASSPRDRQPQHF	TGTGCCAGCAGCCCCCGTGACAGACAGCCCCAGCATTTT
-	TRBJ1-5	TRBV12-3/TRBV12-4	TRBD1	CASRPGQGPSNQPQHF	TGTGCCAGCAGGCCGGGACAGGGCCCGAGCAATCAGCCCCAGCATTTT
-	TRBJ2-2	TRBV5-1	-	CASSLLTPNTGELFF	TGCGCCAGCAGCTTGCTGACACCAAACACCGGGGAGCTGTTTTTT
-	TRBJ2-5	TRBV18	TRBD1	CASSPVQGAETQYF	TGTGCCAGCTCACCAGTCCAGGGGGCAGAGACCCAGTACTTC
-	TRBJ2-7	TRBV9	TRBD1	CASSVAGGRQGPESYEQYF	TGTGCCAGCAGCGTAGCTGGTGGGAGACAGGGCCCGGAATCCTACGAGCAGTACTTC
once	TRBJ2-2	TRBV9	-	CASSVGAGDTGELFF	TGTGCCAGCAGCGTAGGAGCAGGGGACACCGGGGAGCTGTTTTTT
-	TRBJ2-5	TRBV28	TRBD2	CASSVSGTSGQETQYF	TGTGCCAGCAGTGTTTCCGGGACTAGCGGACAAGAGACCCAGTACTTC
once	TRBJ1-4	TRBV4-1	-	CASSQDPGRYEKLFF	TGCGCCAGCAGCCAAGATCCGGGGAGGTATGAAAAACTGTTTTTT
-	TRBJ2-2	TRBV5-1	-	CASTLSGTGELFF	TGCGCCAGCACCCTCTCCGGCACCGGGGAGCTGTTTTTT
-	TRBJ2-7	TRBV2	-	CASSIRGYEQYF	TGTGCCAGCAGTATCAGGGGATACGAGCAGTACTTC
-	TRBJ2-6	TRBV25-1	-	CASRLSGANVLTF	TGTGCCAGCAGACTCTCTGGGGCCAACGTCCTGACTTTC
-	TRBJ2-3	TRBV7-8	-	CASSIGTTDTQYF	TGTGCCAGCAGCATAGGGACGACAGATACGCAGTATTTT
-	TRBJ2-5	TRBV6-6	-	CASTNLEGGETQYF	TGTGCCAGCACCAACCTAGAGGGGGGGGAGACCCAGTACTTC
-	TRBJ2-7	TRBV3-1	-	CASSQEGSSYEQYF	TGTGCCAGCAGCCAAGAAGGGTCATCCTACGAGCAGTACTTC
-	TRBJ2-2	TRBV5-1	TRBD1	CASSLGTGTRGGELFF	TGCGCCAGCAGCTTGGGGACAGGGACTCGTGGCGGGGAGCTGTTTTTT
-	TRBJ1-2	TRBV20-1	-	CSGLDSPTNYGYTF	TGCAGTGGGTTGGACAGTCCCACTAACTATGGCTACACCTTC
-	TRBJ1-2	TRBV15	-	CATRPLGGGRGYTF	TGTGCCACCAGACCCCTAGGAGGGGGACGGGGCTACACCTTC
-	TRBJ1-5	TRBV3-1	-	CASSQVTGKGPQHF	TGTGCCAGCAGCCAAGTAACAGGGAAGGGGCCCCAGCATTTT
-	TRBJ1-1	TRBV5-1	TRBD1	CASKGTGGAGDTEAFF	TGCGCCAGCAAGGGCACAGGGGGCGCGGGGGACACTGAAGCTTTCTTT